This T cell receptor beta chain was identified in a study of T cells after yellow fever vaccination. CDR3 size: 13 residues. Per the germline V gene, CDR1 is SGHRS and CDR2 is YFSETQ. V was pared by 3 bases and J by 6 bases, with 5 bases of the junction left unmatched. The authors made TCR cDNA by 5'RACE template switching, adding a universal primer site and UMIs. One entry per CDR3 protein, called by TCRdb with MiXCR from the 5' RACE reads. This sample has about 69,000 distinct CDR3 sequences, with around 5% found just once. This clonotype was seen only a few times. The antigen is undetermined. Study observations and caveats: Overall, a small share of clonotypes was seen in both CD4 and CD8 compartments. Though it reached lower strength, the secondary response hit its peak faster, day 5 versus 15. Subsequent to the booster, the majority of primary-vaccination clones reappeared (96% CD4, around 85% CD8).

The V and J genes are TRBV5-1 and TRBJ1-2, with TRBD1 identical over 7 bases. This TCR derives from a man younger than 35 who received the YFV17D yellow fever vaccine. The specimen was CD4+ T cells sorted from PBMCs, collected roughly 15 days after the first yellow fever vaccination. The CDR3 coding sequence is TGCGCCAGCAGCTCGACTGGACAGGATGGCTACACCTTC. Its protein product is CASSSTGQDGYTF.